The 17 T cell receptor beta chains given below trace back to one sample, sequenced in a study of T cells after yellow fever vaccination. TCRdb re-called the 5' RACE reads with MiXCR, one entry per CDR3 protein. The sample includes 300,000 to 450,000 distinct CDR3 sequences, 8% to 9.5% of them seen just once. Source: PBMCs, taken roughly 47 days after the first yellow fever vaccination. These receptors were taken from a man aged 18 to 30 who received the YFV17D yellow fever vaccine.

The rearrangement links TRBV30 to TRBJ2-1, with D perhaps assigned TRBD1 or TRBD2 (5 bases each). Trimming removed 6 bases from V and 4 bases from J, with 16 bases in between. This CDR3 contains 14 residues. Germline values: CDR1 GTSNPN, CDR2 SVGIG (reference sequence). The CDR3 loop reads CACSRGGSYNEQFF. The DNA of the CDR3 is TGTGCCTGTTCCCGGGGCGGTTCTTACAATGAGCAGTTCTTC.

This rearrangement joins TRBV29-1 to TRBJ1-1; 7 bases match TRBD1. The CDR3 spans 11 residues. Germline loops: CDR1 SQVTM, CDR2 ANQGSEA. The J segment lost 6 bases and the V segment lost 7 bases, leaving 5 bases of the junction unmatched. DNA for the CDR3: TGCAGCGCCGAGCAGGGGGCTGAAGCTTTCTTT. Amino acids: CSAEQGAEAFF.

The CDR3 coding sequence is TGTGCCAGCAGCCAGACAGGGGATTCTACTGGCTACACCTTC. This gives the protein CASSQTGDSTGYTF. This chain connects TRBV28 to TRBJ1-2, with 8 nucleotides matching TRBD1. Germline assignment: CDR1 MDHEN and CDR2 SYDVKM. Unmatched junction bases numbered 10, after V lost 6 bases and J lost 7 bases. The CDR3 contains 14 residues.

This chain joins TRBV4-3 and TRBJ2-3; unclear D gene. Germline V CDR1 and CDR2: LGHNA, YSLEER. This CDR3 region has 15 residues. Trimming pared 1 base from V and 0 bases from J, leaving 8 bases between. The CDR3 reads CASSQGVSSTDTQYF. The CDR3 DNA follows: TGCGCCAGCAGCCAAGGGGTTTCTAGCACAGATACGCAGTATTTT.

The chain is built from TRBV10-3 and TRBJ2-5, with no clear D. Trimming removed 0 bases from V and 5 bases from J, with 10 bases in between. CDR3 length equals 14 residues. Germline lookup yields CDR1 ENHRY and CDR2 SYGVKD. CDR3 coding DNA: TGTGCCATCAGTGAGTCAGCCCCCGCGGAGACCCAGTACTTC. It yields the protein CAISESAPAETQYF.

The V gene is TRBV7-2, the J gene TRBJ1-4, with D unresolved. V gave up 4 bases and J gave up 8 bases, with 17 bases separating them. Germline V gene data show CDR1 as SGHTA and CDR2 as FQGNSA. This CDR3 has 15 residues. The CDR3 region is CASSSRRGRGEKLFF. CDR3 sequence (DNA): TGTGCCAGCAGCTCCAGGCGAGGGCGAGGGGAAAAACTGTTTTTT.

This rearrangement joins TRBV9 to TRBJ2-1; tentative D call: TRBD2 (7 bases). The V and J ends lost 0 bases and 6 bases respectively, with 13 bases between them. This CDR3 comprises 15 residues. Per germline, CDR1 SGDLS and CDR2 YYNGEE. The CDR3 nucleotides read TGTGCCAGCAGCGTAGGGGGGGGGCCTGGCAATGAGCAGTTCTTC. It codes for CASSVGGGPGNEQFF.

This clonotype was observed a few times. CDR3 nucleotides: TGTGCCAGCAGCTTAATTCATTCCTACGAGCAGTACGTC. Translating gives CASSLIHSYEQYV. The chain combines TRBV2 with TRBJ2-7; D uncertain. The V and J ends lost 6 bases and 1 base respectively, with 10 bases between them. CDR1 and CDR2 from the germline V gene are SNHLY and FYNNEI. The CDR3 is made up of 13 amino acids.

This rearrangement joins TRBV7-9 to TRBJ2-3; the D is unclear. V dropped 7 bases and J dropped 2 bases, with 16 bases sitting between them. CDR1 SEHNR and CDR2 FQNEAQ come from the germline V gene (reference sequence). CDR3 size: 15 residues. CDR3 amino acids: CASNPSPSNTDTQYF. The CDR3 bases are TGTGCCAGCAACCCCAGTCCGTCAAACACAGATACGCAGTATTTT.

J is TRBJ2-3 and V is TRBV29-1; tentatively, D is TRBD2 (5 bases). CDR3 length: 12 residues. V lost 4 bases and J lost 6, with 11 bases in between. CDR1 and CDR2 (germline): SQVTM, ANQGSEA. The CDR3 protein is CSVVAPPDTQYF. CDR3 nucleotide sequence: TGCAGCGTTGTAGCGCCTCCCGATACGCAGTATTTT.

The chain uses TRBV4-1 and TRBJ1-2; D remains unclear. CDR3 size: 16 residues. Germline loops: CDR1 MGHRA, CDR2 YSYEKL. The V and J ends lost 6 bases and 3 bases respectively, with 20 bases between them. CDR3 DNA: TGCGCCAGCAGATACGTTGTGAATTCGGAAGACTATGGCTACACCTTC. Encoded protein: CASRYVVNSEDYGYTF.

CDR3 in DNA: TGTGCCAGCAGCTTGGATCTGGGAACGGGCAATCAGCCCCAGCATTTT. Translating gives CASSLDLGTGNQPQHF. The rearrangement links TRBV5-5 to TRBJ1-5, with D uncertain. Germline V gene lookup returns CDR1 SGHKS and CDR2 YYEKEE (reference sequence). Trimming pared 0 bases from V and 2 bases from J, leaving 12 bases between. The CDR3 loop spans 16 amino acids.

This clonotype was observed a few times. This rearrangement joins TRBV7-2 to TRBJ2-1, with D perhaps being TRBD1 or TRBD2 (7 bases each). Germline-derived CDR1 and CDR2 are SGHTA and FQGNSA. With 0 bases removed from V and 7 bases from J, the gap between germline ends came to 19 bases. The CDR3 contains 17 residues. CDR3 in amino acids: CASSLAPFQGGDNEQFF. The CDR3 DNA follows: TGTGCCAGCAGCTTAGCCCCCTTCCAGGGGGGGGATAATGAGCAGTTCTTC.

Ten or more counts support this clonotype. CDR3 DNA sequence: TGCAGCGCCGTCGGCGGACCGAACACCGGGGAGCTGTTTTTT. This gives the protein CSAVGGPNTGELFF. V is TRBV29-1 and J is TRBJ2-2, with no clear D. This CDR3 contains 14 residues. Trimming took 7 bases from V and 0 from J, leaving 12 bases between them. CDR1 is SQVTM and CDR2 is ANQGSEA in the germline V gene.

The genes are TRBV29-1 and TRBJ2-4; D might be TRBD2 (5 bases). This CDR3 is built from 16 residues. The germline CDR1 and CDR2 sequences are SQVTM and ANQGSEA. V was clipped by 1 base and J by 3 bases, with 16 bases between them. CDR3 sequence (DNA): TGCAGCGTTGAAGGGGAAGCACCTCGGGGCAAAAACATTCAGTACTTC. This translates into CSVEGEAPRGKNIQYF.

The chain combines TRBV12-3 or TRBV12-4 with TRBJ1-5; TRBD1 is a possible D gene (6 bases). With 6 bases removed from V and 8 bases from J, the gap between germline ends came to 20 bases. This CDR3 is built from 15 residues. CDR3 sequence reads: CASSLNRVQYKPQHF. The CDR3 coding sequence is TGTGCCAGCAGCCTGAACAGGGTTCAATACAAGCCCCAGCATTTT.

Only a few counts were recorded for this clonotype. The chain combines TRBV5-1 with TRBJ1-6; D call uncertain. Per the germline V gene, CDR1 is SGHRS and CDR2 is YFSETQ. This CDR3 spans 15 amino acids. Trimming cost V 0 bases and J 7 bases, with 11 bases left between them. The CDR3 spells CASSLAVTENSPLHF. DNA of the CDR3: TGCGCCAGCAGCTTGGCCGTGACGGAAAATTCACCCCTCCACTTT.